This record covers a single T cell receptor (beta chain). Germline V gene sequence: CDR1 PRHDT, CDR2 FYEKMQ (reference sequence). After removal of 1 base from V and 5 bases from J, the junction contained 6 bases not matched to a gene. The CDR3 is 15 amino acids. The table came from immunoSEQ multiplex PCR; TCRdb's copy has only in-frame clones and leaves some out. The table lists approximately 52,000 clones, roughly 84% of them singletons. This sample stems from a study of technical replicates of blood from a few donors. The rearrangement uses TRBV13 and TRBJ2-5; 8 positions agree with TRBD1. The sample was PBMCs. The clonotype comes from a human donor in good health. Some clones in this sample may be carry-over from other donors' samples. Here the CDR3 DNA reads TGTGCCAGCAGCTTAGCAGGGGGCCAGGTCGAGACCCAGTACTTC. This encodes CASSLAGGQVETQYF.